This T cell receptor (beta chain) emerged from a study of cytomegalovirus exposure and HLA in healthy donors. Whole-study findings and limits: Researchers counted roughly 150 TCR beta chains as cytomegalovirus-associated.

With regard to this clone: Its antigen remains unknown.

The PCR contained 60 Vbeta and 13 Jbeta primers. Clones were read by immunoSEQ multiplex PCR, and TCRdb kept only the in-frame ones, dropping some. This sample contains about 67,000 clones. This CDR3 has 16 residues. Deletions cut 4 bases from V and 3 bases from J, with 19 bases between. CDR1 and CDR2 (germline): GTSNPN, SVGIG (reference sequence). The TCR originated in a man aged 25-45 years in good health and CMV-seropositive. The rearrangement joins TRBV30 to TRBJ2-1; D may be TRBD2 (5 bases). The sequenced material came from PBMCs. The CDR3 DNA reads as TGTGCCTGGATGGGATCCAGCGGAAGCCTCTACAATGAGCAGTTCTTC. It translates to CAWMGSSGSLYNEQFF. Full variable domain (remainder filled in from reference TRBV30 and TRBJ2-1): SQTIHQWPATLVQPVGSPLSLECTVEGTSNPNLYWYRQAAGRGLQLLFYSVGIGQISSEVPQNLSASRPQDRQFILSSKKLLLSDSGFYLCAWMGSSGSLYNEQFFGPGTRLTVL.